This record concerns one TCR beta chain sequence. RNA transcripts provided the source from which TCR beta CDR3 regions were amplified. A set of HTBI primers served as the primers for a first-round RT-PCR of the TCR CDR3. One entry per CDR3 protein, called by TCRdb with MiXCR from the multiplex PCR reads. This sample has just under 750,000 distinct CDR3 sequences, with 35% found just once. The data belong to a study of T cells in Graves' hyperthyroidism and ophthalmopathy. Study at large: Before treatment of any kind, peripheral blood was taken at initial diagnosis.

The germline CDR1 and CDR2 sequences are MGHRA and YSYEKL. The CDR3 contains 13 residues. With 3 bases removed from V and 5 bases from J, the gap between germline ends came to 11 bases. When ophthalmopathy did not progress within 18 months, Graves' hyperthyroidism was considered stable. Uncontrolled infections, other autoimmune diseases, pregnancy or lactation led to exclusion of patients. The rearrangement uses TRBV4-1 and TRBJ2-7, with no clear D. The specimen was blood. The clonotype originates from a woman in her thirties or forties with Graves' hyperthyroidism. In nucleotides, the CDR3 is TGCGCCAGCAGCCATTCCTCCGGCCACGAGCAGTACTTC. Its translation is CASSHSSGHEQYF.